The clone carrying this TCR beta chain was counted between two and nine times. As yet, its antigen is unknown. These data come from a study of T-cell memory formation after mild COVID-19. Study outcomes and limitations: Clones which contracted sat mainly in CM and EM if CD4+, and in EMRA if CD8+. A subset of responding clones appeared in pre-infection memory, suggesting cross-reactive memory joined.

Constant-segment-primed 5'RACE gave TCR alpha and TCR beta cDNA libraries with sample barcodes and UMIs. TCRdb re-analysed the 5' RACE reads in MiXCR, keeping a single row per CDR3 protein. The sample has about 190,000 distinct CDR3 sequences, roughly a tenth seen once. This clonotype originated in a man aged 18 to 30 who had mild COVID-19 (a few samples of this study predate the infection). Cell type and time point are not known. Sequencing input: PBMCs or a T cell subset sorted from them (not recorded which).

CDR3 nucleotide sequence: TGTGCCAGCAGCCCGACAGGTTTCCGGTCACCCCTCCACTTT. It is translated as CASSPTGFRSPLHF. The J gene is TRBJ1-6, the V gene TRBV7-9, with D maybe TRBD1 (6 bases). Trimming took off 5 bases at V and 10 bases at J, with 15 bases between the two ends. The CDR3 has 14 amino acids. The germline V gene has CDR1 SEHNR and CDR2 FQNEAQ (reference sequence).